This entry concerns a single TCR beta chain. Original processing methods: By means of reference gene primer amplification, nucleated cell counts were estimated. Sequencing used immunoSEQ multiplex PCR; TCRdb keeps in-frame clones, though not all of them. The DNA was the basis for D and trimming; V, J and clone size are from that table. Counted here are 50,000 or so clones, about 89% occurring once; the ten biggest clones make up 27%. The CDR3 extends over 12 amino acids. Germline V gene data show CDR1 as MNHEY and CDR2 as SMNVEV (reference sequence). Trimming pared 3 bases from V and 1 base from J, leaving 3 bases between. The data were obtained in a study of blood T cell repertoires in COVID-19. Study at large: Samples came from the United States, Italy and Spain, spanning acute and convalescent COVID-19. Sources were T cells, B-cell-depleted T cells, or PBMCs; the material itself was cDNA or gDNA.

Sequenced input: peripheral blood. The gene calls are TRBV27 and TRBJ1-1, with D unresolved. The receptor was derived from a human donor in a cohort sampled during active COVID-19. Written as DNA, the CDR3 is TGTGCCAGCAGTTTTCGGAACACTGAAGCTTTCTTT. It translates to CASSFRNTEAFF.